A selection of T cell receptor beta chains follows, all from one sample in a study of blood T cells in healthy people across ages. MiXCR, applied by TCRdb to the 5' RACE reads, yields one record per CDR3 protein. The sample has approximately 810,000 distinct CDR3 sequences, more than 25% seen once. The source material was blood. The receptors were gathered from a woman older than 75 in good health. Both conserved end residues are part of each CDR3. D genes are given only for firm matches.

d_gene | v_gene | CDR3aa
TRBD1 | TRBV5-8 | CASRDRVWYNEQFF
TRBD1 | TRBV3-1 | CASNTGQVTTLYSNQPQHF
TRBD2 | TRBV6-2/TRBV6-3 | CASSFGGGIYNEQFF
- | TRBV4-3 | CASSRDRQEAQYF
- | TRBV20-1 | CSAREAQSNEKRFF
- | TRBV5-4 | CASSLVYRVNHPYEQFF
TRBD2 | TRBV7-2 | CASSSTSGGYTGELFF
- | TRBV20-1 | CSAGVRTNTGELFF
- | TRBV7-2 | CASNGGRFISPLHF
- | TRBV5-1 | CASSLAQISYNEQFF
- | TRBV5-1 | CASSLTGMSNQPQHF
- | TRBV6-6 | CASSWENEQFF
- | TRBV11-2 | CASSPMGRNEQYF
TRBD1 | TRBV7-8 | CASSFYALDRDYGYTF
TRBD1 | TRBV28 | CASSLPGQGFSRNTIYF
- | TRBV5-1 | CASSLGQPAYYEQYF
- | TRBV12-3/TRBV12-4 | CASSFSQGGYGYTF
- | TRBV20-1 | CSAIIAAGYNEQFF
- | TRBV9 | CASSVASSPYEQYF
- | TRBV7-8 | CASNDRFTYNEQFF
- | TRBV4-1 | CASSQEGGSSNQPQHF
- | TRBV20-1 | CSPSLGGGDGYTF
- | TRBV5-1 | CASSLVQTNTEAFF
- | TRBV25-1 | CASSESRGVDSNQPQHF
TRBD1 | TRBV20-1 | CSARETGENQPQHF
TRBD2 | TRBV5-5 | CASSSWTSGGASWDTQYF
TRBD1 | TRBV12-3/TRBV12-4 | CASSTDRDGYTF
- | TRBV29-1 | CSVEGEQGRSTEAFF
- | TRBV11-3 | CASSNRDSEAFF
TRBD1 | TRBV14 | CASTMGQVIYTGGLFF
- | TRBV29-1 | CSVVGPPTYEQYF